The 20 T cell receptor beta chains in this list originate from one sample, sequenced in a study of blood T cell repertoires in COVID-19. Sequencing was performed with immunoSEQ multiplex PCR; in TCRdb, only in-frame clones are kept and a portion is missing. The repertoire holds 250,000 or so clones, 80% to 90% seen once, with over 1.5% in the top ten. Sequenced: peripheral blood. All receptors derive from a man aged 30 to 45 with active or convalescent COVID-19.

This clone was counted between two and nine times. This chain uses TRBV15 with TRBJ1-3; TRBD1 might be the D (5 bases). The V end lost 1 base, the J end lost 3 bases, and 16 bases lay between the germline ends. Germline values: CDR1 LNHNV, CDR2 YYDKDF (reference sequence). The CDR3 has 17 amino acids. CDR3 protein: CATSRGVDGTGGNTIYF. In DNA form, the CDR3 reads TGTGCCACCAGCAGAGGGGTTGATGGCACAGGTGGAAACACCATATATTTT.

This clone has only a few counts. The CDR3: CASSLVPGSGGAREQFF. In DNA form, the CDR3 reads TGCGCCAGCAGCTTGGTGCCGGGCAGCGGGGGGGCCCGGGAGCAGTTCTTC. The rearrangement uses TRBV5-1 and TRBJ2-1, with 10 bases identical to TRBD2. Germline V CDR1 and CDR2: SGHRS, YFSETQ. Trimming took 0 bases from V and 10 from J; bases not matched to a gene: 13. CDR3 length: 17 residues.

The rearrangement joins TRBV4-2 to TRBJ2-2; TRBD1 aligns across 8 bases. Germline values: CDR1 LGHNA, CDR2 YNFKEQ. V was pared by 2 bases and J by 5 bases, with 10 bases of the junction left unmatched. The CDR3 runs to 17 residues. This CDR3 reads CASSQSRRTGITGELFF. The CDR3 DNA sequence: TGTGCCAGCAGCCAAAGCCGGCGGACAGGGATAACCGGGGAGCTGTTTTTT.

This clone was seen a single time. The rearrangement joins TRBV7-9 to TRBJ2-2; TRBD2 matches at 8 bases. The ends lost 5 bases at V and 7 bases at J; junction bases unmatched: 9. The CDR3 has 15 residues. Germline-derived CDR1 and CDR2 are SEHNR and FQNEAQ (reference sequence). CDR3 sequence: CASSGRWTSYGELFF. The CDR3 nucleotides are TGTGCCAGCAGCGGCCGATGGACTAGCTACGGGGAGCTGTTTTTT.

V and J are TRBV30 and TRBJ1-2; 7 positions agree with TRBD1. Germline V lookup: CDR1 GTSNPN, CDR2 SVGIG (reference sequence). The V and J ends lost 4 bases and 7 bases, in that order; junction bases with no gene match: 15. The CDR3 runs to 15 residues. CDR3 amino acids: CAWTRQGVDTSGYTF. The CDR3 DNA is TGTGCCTGGACCCGGCAGGGGGTGGATACAAGTGGCTACACCTTC.

The CDR3 DNA is TGTGCCAGCAGTGAATCCCAGGGGGTGTCCTACGAGCAGTACTTC. Translation gives CASSESQGVSYEQYF. The genes are TRBV25-1 and TRBJ2-7, with 7 nucleotides matching TRBD1. The germline V gene has CDR1 MGHDK and CDR2 SYGVNS. The CDR3 runs 15 residues. V was pared by 1 base and J by 1 base, with 4 bases of the junction left unmatched.

This chain connects TRBV15 to TRBJ2-7; 11 nucleotides agree with TRBD1. The CDR3 contains 16 residues. The germline V gene has CDR1 LNHNV and CDR2 YYDKDF (reference sequence). J was trimmed by 6 bases and V by 1 base; bases with no gene match: 8. The CDR3, as DNA: TGTGCCACCAGCAGAGCCTCCGGGACAGGGGGAGTCGAGCAGTACTTC. It specifies CATSRASGTGGVEQYF.

The gene calls are TRBV14 and TRBJ2-1; 9 positions agree with TRBD1. Per germline, CDR1 SGHDN and CDR2 FVKESK. This CDR3 is built from 14 residues. The V segment lost 4 bases and the J segment 4 bases; nucleotides outside the gene matches: 2. CDR3 DNA sequence: TGTGCCAGCAGCCGCGACAGGGGGTACAATGAGCAGTTCTTC. Residues: CASSRDRGYNEQFF.

The sample holds one count of this clone. The gene calls are TRBV11-2 and TRBJ1-1; 7 bases line up with TRBD1. The CDR3 totals 14 residues. With V trimmed by 4 bases and J by 4 bases, 6 bases remained unmatched. CDR1 and CDR2 (germline): SGHAT, FQNNGV. The DNA of the CDR3 is TGTGCCAGCAGCTCCACAGGGGCTCTCACTGAAGCTTTCTTT. This gives the protein CASSSTGALTEAFF.

The rearrangement joins TRBV7-8 to TRBJ1-1; no clear D. The germline CDR1 and CDR2 sequences are SGHVS and FQNEAQ. This CDR3 has 18 amino acids. Trimming pared 5 bases from V and 1 base from J, leaving 23 bases between. In DNA, the CDR3 is TGTGCCAGCAGCCTCCCCGCCACTGTGGTTACCTCGAACACTGAAGCTTTCTTT. Its translation: CASSLPATVVTSNTEAFF.

The V and J genes are TRBV6-2 or TRBV6-3 and TRBJ2-1; TRBD2 matches 13 bases. Germline V gives CDR1 MNHEY, CDR2 SVGEGT. CDR3 length: 13 residues. V lost 6 bases and J lost 15; bases outside the gene matches: 8. In DNA form, the CDR3 reads TGTGCCAGCAGCCCCACTAGCGGGGGGGCGGGGTTCTTC. Its translation: CASSPTSGGAGFF.

The chain carries TRBV5-6 and TRBJ1-1; D may be TRBD1 (6 bases). The germline gives CDR1 SGHDT, CDR2 YYEEEE. The V gene lost 4 bases and the J gene lost 4 bases, with 14 bases spanning the gap. This CDR3 region has 14 residues. For the CDR3, the DNA is TGTGCCAGCAGCATTCGACAGGCAAGCACTGAAGCTTTCTTT. This codes for CASSIRQASTEAFF. Full variable domain (rest looked up from reference TRBV5-6 and TRBJ1-1): DAGVTQSPTHLIKTRGQQVTLRCSPKSGHDTVSWYQQALGQGPQFIFQYYEEEERQRGNFPDRFSGHQFPNYSSELNVNALLLGDSALYLCASSIRQASTEAFFGQGTRLTVV.

The V gene is TRBV2, the J gene TRBJ1-1, with 8 bases aligning to TRBD1. The germline gives CDR1 SNHLY, CDR2 FYNNEI. This CDR3 has 15 amino acids. V lost 6 bases and J lost 4; bases outside the gene matches: 10. CDR3 nucleotides: TGTGCCAGCAGGACCGGACAGGGTTTGGTCACTGAAGCTTTCTTT. Translated, it gives CASRTGQGLVTEAFF.

This sequence joins TRBV19 and TRBJ2-5; the D gene is possibly TRBD2 (6 bases). Germline V gene sequence: CDR1 LNHDA, CDR2 SQIVND (reference sequence). The CDR3 loop spans 14 amino acids. The V and J ends lost 6 bases and 1 base respectively, with 12 bases between them. CDR3 DNA: TGTGCCAGTAGCAAACGGGGACTCCAAGAGACCCAGTACTTC. It yields the protein CASSKRGLQETQYF.

V and J are TRBV4-2 and TRBJ2-2; 7 bases align to TRBD1. V lost 4 bases to trimming and J lost 6 bases; unmatched junction nucleotides: 8. This CDR3 has 15 residues. Germline V gene sequence: CDR1 LGHNA, CDR2 YNFKEQ. Here the CDR3 DNA reads TGTGCCAGCAGCCGACAGGGAATTGAAGCCGGGGAGCTGTTTTTT. It specifies CASSRQGIEAGELFF.

This clone has a single count. V and J are TRBV6-2 or TRBV6-3 and TRBJ1-1, with D possibly TRBD1 on 6 matching bases. This CDR3 is built from 15 residues. Trimming cost V 5 bases and J 2 bases, with 15 bases left between them. Germline CDR1 MNHEY, CDR2 SVGEGT. CDR3 residues: CASSRYRDTNTEAFF. In DNA, the CDR3 is TGTGCCAGCAGTCGATATAGGGACACCAACACTGAAGCTTTCTTT.

The chain joins TRBV6-6 to TRBJ1-3, with 7 bases that match TRBD1. Germline V lookup: CDR1 MNHNY, CDR2 SVGAGI (reference sequence). CDR3 length: 16 amino acids. J gave up 0 bases and V 0 bases, and 2 bases lay outside the gene matches. CDR3 loop: CASSYSAGGSGNTIYF. The CDR3 bases are TGTGCCAGCAGTTACTCGGCAGGGGGCTCTGGAAACACCATATATTTT.

This clone was counted ten times or more. This sequence joins TRBV27 and TRBJ1-2; 8 bases align to TRBD1. The V gene's germline CDR1 is MNHEY and CDR2 SMNVEV (reference sequence). The CDR3 spans 14 residues. V shed 5 bases and J 7 bases; nucleotides not matched to a gene: 9. Here the CDR3 DNA reads TGTGCCAGCAGTGCAGATACAGGGGGTCGTGGCTACACCTTC. This codes for CASSADTGGRGYTF.

CDR3 residues: CATSRDRSLDTGELFF. CDR3 DNA: TGTGCCACCAGCAGAGACAGATCTCTTGATACCGGGGAGCTGTTTTTT. The chain couples TRBV15 to TRBJ2-2; D is unresolved. The CDR3 is made up of 16 amino acids. Germline V gene data show CDR1 as LNHNV and CDR2 as YYDKDF (reference sequence). Deletions cut 0 bases from V and 5 bases from J, with 13 bases between.

The chain combines TRBV2 with TRBJ2-1, with 8 bases identical to TRBD1. Germline CDR1 SNHLY, CDR2 FYNNEI. After removal of 6 bases from V and 0 bases from J, the junction contained 4 bases not matched to a gene. The CDR3 has 15 amino acids. CDR3 region: CASRPDRGSYNEQFF. CDR3 bases: TGTGCCAGCAGACCAGACAGGGGCTCCTACAATGAGCAGTTCTTC.